This TCR beta chain was sequenced for a study of cytomegalovirus exposure and HLA in healthy donors. Study background: Early released data comprised around 85 million unique TCRs from HLA-typed donors. Study-wide results and caveats: Confirmation in vitro established that a few CMV-associated chains were specific for CMV antigens.

It was healthy bone marrow donors who served as donors. A word on this clone: Its antigen remains unknown.

Trimming stripped 6 bases from V and 3 bases from J, with 14 bases between. This CDR3 is 15 amino acids long. The V gene's germline CDR1 is SNHLY and CDR2 FYNNEI. Amplification used 60 Vbeta primers and 13 Jbeta primers. Sequencing was performed with immunoSEQ multiplex PCR; in TCRdb, only in-frame clones are kept and a portion is missing. This sample contains under 200,000 clones. The sequence derives from a man aged 25 to 40 in good health and CMV-seronegative. V and J are TRBV2 and TRBJ2-2, with a weak D call TRBD2 (5 bases). The sample consisted of PBMCs. The DNA for the CDR3 is TGTGCCAGCAGGGCCGTGGCGAGGGACACCGGGGAGCTGTTTTTT. Translation gives CASRAVARDTGELFF.